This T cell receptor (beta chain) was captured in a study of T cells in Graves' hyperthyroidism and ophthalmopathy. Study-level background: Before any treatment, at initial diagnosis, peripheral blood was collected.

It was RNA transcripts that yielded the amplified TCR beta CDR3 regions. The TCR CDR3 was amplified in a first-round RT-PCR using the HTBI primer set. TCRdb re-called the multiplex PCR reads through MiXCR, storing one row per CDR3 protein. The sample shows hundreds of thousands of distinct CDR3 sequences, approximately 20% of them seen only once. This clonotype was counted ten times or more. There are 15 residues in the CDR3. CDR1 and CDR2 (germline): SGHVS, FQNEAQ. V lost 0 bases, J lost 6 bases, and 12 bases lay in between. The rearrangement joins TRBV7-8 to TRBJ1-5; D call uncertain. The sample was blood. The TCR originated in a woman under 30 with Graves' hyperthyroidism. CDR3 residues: CASSLAGYDRQPQHF. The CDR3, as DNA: TGTGCCAGCAGCTTAGCAGGGTATGATCGTCAGCCCCAGCATTTT.